Following are 23 T cell receptor beta chains from one sample sequenced in a study of shared clonotypes between healthy human individuals. The repertoire was sequenced with immunoSEQ multiplex PCR; TCRdb's copy has only in-frame clones and lacks some. The sample has fewer than 1 million clones, roughly 96% seen once. Naive CD8 cells lacked CD45RO, underwent positive selection for CCR7 and left out terminally differentiated effector memory CD45RA+ cells. Sequenced material: naive CD8+ T cells sorted from blood. The receptors come from a man aged 25-45 years in good health.

This chain joins TRBV30 and TRBJ1-2; no reliable D call. Germline loops: CDR1 GTSNPN, CDR2 SVGIG (reference sequence). The CDR3 consists of 15 residues. Trimming left V 0 bases short and J 2 bases short, with 13 bases between. The CDR3 DNA is TGTGCCTGGAGTGTAATCTCGGGGAGCAACTATGGCTACACCTTC. It encodes CAWSVISGSNYGYTF.

The chain joins TRBV15 to TRBJ2-3, with TRBD1 as a possible D gene (6 bases). V gave up 7 bases and J gave up 6 bases, with 23 bases separating them. The germline CDR1 and CDR2 sequences are LNHNV and YYDKDF (reference sequence). The CDR3 has 16 residues. CDR3 DNA: TGTGCCACCACCCGAGAGGGGACATATGTTGCCGATACGCAGTATTTT. This codes for CATTREGTYVADTQYF. Full variable domain (remainder filled in from reference TRBV15 and TRBJ2-3): DAMVIQNPRYQVTQFGKPVTLSCSQTLNHNVMYWYQQKSSQAPKLLFHYYDKDFNNEADTPDNFQSRRPNTSFCFLDIRSPGLGDTAMYLCATTREGTYVADTQYFGPGTRLTVL.

The chain couples TRBV2 to TRBJ2-2; D tentatively fits TRBD1 or TRBD2 (5 bases each). Germline CDR1 SNHLY, CDR2 FYNNEI. V lost 3 bases and J lost 7, with 12 bases in between. The CDR3 sequence is 14 residues long. The CDR3 protein is CASSDRVGNGELFF. The CDR3 DNA reads TGTGCCAGCAGTGACAGGGTCGGGAACGGGGAGCTGTTTTTT.

V gene TRBV5-5 combines with J gene TRBJ1-4; D not resolved. The germline V and J ends were trimmed by 1 base and 0 bases, with 10 bases remaining between them. Germline CDR1 is SGHKS and CDR2 is YYEKEE (reference sequence). The length of the CDR3 is 16 residues. Here the CDR3 reads CASSLWPETTNEKLFF. The CDR3, as DNA: TGTGCCAGCAGCTTGTGGCCAGAGACAACTAATGAAAAACTGTTTTTT.

This clone was counted a few times. The chain recombines TRBV15 with TRBJ1-1; D is undetermined. The CDR3 is made up of 14 amino acids. Trimming removed 1 base from V and 4 bases from J, with 10 bases in between. Germline values: CDR1 LNHNV, CDR2 YYDKDF (reference sequence). CDR3 DNA: TGTGCCACCAGCAGAGTGGCGGAGTCCACTGAAGCTTTCTTT. It specifies CATSRVAESTEAFF. Supplemented by reference TRBV15 and TRBJ1-1, the full variable domain reads DAMVIQNPRYQVTQFGKPVTLSCSQTLNHNVMYWYQQKSSQAPKLLFHYYDKDFNNEADTPDNFQSRRPNTSFCFLDIRSPGLGDTAMYLCATSRVAESTEAFFGQGTRLTVV.

J is TRBJ2-3 and V is TRBV5-4; possibly TRBD1 or TRBD2 for D (5 bases each). This CDR3 spans 14 amino acids. V shed 1 base and J shed 2 bases, with 8 bases lying between them. Germline V gene sequence: CDR1 SGHNT, CDR2 YYREEE (reference sequence). CDR3 loop: CASSLWGSTDTQYF. The CDR3 DNA is TGTGCCAGCAGCTTGTGGGGGTCCACAGATACGCAGTATTTT.

The chain links TRBV14 to TRBJ2-7, with TRBD2 matching over 8 bases. The CDR3 has 17 amino acids. The germline V gene has CDR1 SGHDN and CDR2 FVKESK. V dropped 5 bases and J dropped 0; count of bases not matched to a gene: 12. Written as DNA, the CDR3 is TGTGCCAGCAGCGTAGGTTTCGCGGGAGGAACCTCCTACGAGCAGTACTTC. This encodes CASSVGFAGGTSYEQYF.

The chain has TRBV6-1 and TRBJ2-7; 11 positions agree with TRBD2. Germline CDR1 MNHNS, CDR2 SASEGT. J was trimmed by 4 bases and V by 5 bases; bases with no gene match: 4. This CDR3 has 14 residues. The CDR3 sequence is CASSRGLAVYEQYF. The CDR3 DNA reads TGTGCCAGCAGTCGGGGACTAGCGGTATACGAGCAGTACTTC.

In this sample, this clone turned up once. The chain uses TRBV9 and TRBJ2-1; D is uncertain. Germline V CDR1 and CDR2: SGDLS, YYNGEE. The CDR3 is 13 residues long. Trimming stripped 0 bases from V and 10 bases from J, with 11 bases between. CDR3 residues: CASSVETQGEQFF. CDR3 nucleotides: TGTGCCAGCAGCGTAGAGACCCAAGGGGAGCAGTTCTTC.

The CDR3 nucleotides read TGTGCCAGCAGCTTAGCACCCGGGACAGGGAACGAGCAGTACTTC. It is translated as CASSLAPGTGNEQYF. The chain links TRBV7-8 to TRBJ2-7; 9 bases map to TRBD1. Per germline, CDR1 SGHVS and CDR2 FQNEAQ. The trim removed 0 bases at V and 5 bases at J, leaving 5 bases unmatched. The CDR3 has 15 amino acids.

The V gene is TRBV11-2, the J gene TRBJ1-3, with D hard to call. CDR1 and CDR2 (germline): SGHAT, FQNNGV. The CDR3 is made up of 14 amino acids. The V end was cut by 5 bases, the J end by 2 bases, with 10 bases between. The CDR3 DNA sequence: TGTGCCAGCAGCCCGCGGTGGCCTGGAAACACCATATATTTT. Encoded protein: CASSPRWPGNTIYF.

J is TRBJ2-2 and V is TRBV28; TRBD1 matches 7 bases. The CDR3 loop spans 16 amino acids. V shed 6 bases and J 4 bases; nucleotides not matched to a gene: 11. From germline, CDR1 is MDHEN and CDR2 SYDVKM. The CDR3 region has the DNA TGTGCCAGCAGCTTGCTGCGGACAGGACTCACCGGGGAGCTGTTTTTT. It codes for CASSLLRTGLTGELFF.

The chain links TRBV28 to TRBJ2-7; 7 bases match TRBD2. The germline gives CDR1 MDHEN, CDR2 SYDVKM. With 3 bases clipped from V and 4 bases from J, the junction kept 6 bases outside the gene matches. The CDR3 length is 14 residues. DNA for the CDR3: TGTGCCAGCAGTTTCTGGGGGGGAAGGTACGAGCAGTACTTC. This codes for CASSFWGGRYEQYF.

This chain uses TRBV12-1 with TRBJ2-1. TRBV12-1 is recorded as a pseudogene. The CDR3 extends over 20 amino acids. CDR3 DNA: TGTGCCAGCAGCTGCCCCCTGGGGCAGTCTCACCTGGGGGCCTACAATGAGCAGTTCTTC. Its protein is CASSCPLGQSHLGAYNEQFF.

This chain's CDR3 is CASSPTGTLQETQYF. The CDR3 nucleotides are TGTGCCAGCAGTCCGACGGGGACCCTCCAAGAGACCCAGTACTTC. The gene calls are TRBV28 and TRBJ2-5, with D tentatively TRBD1 or TRBD2 (5 bases each). CDR3 length: 15 amino acids. Trimming removed 5 bases at V and 1 base at J, with 14 bases between. The germline CDR1 and CDR2 sequences are MDHEN and SYDVKM.

The chain combines TRBV7-2 with TRBJ2-3, with TRBD2 matching over 8 bases. Germline V gene lookup returns CDR1 SGHTA and CDR2 FQGNSA. The V and J ends lost 7 bases and 4 bases, in that order; junction bases with no gene match: 10. The CDR3 consists of 15 residues. CDR3: CASTETGGLADTQYF. The CDR3 bases are TGTGCCAGCACCGAGACGGGGGGGCTGGCAGATACGCAGTATTTT.

A remark on this clone: The same CDR3 can be traced to other DNA sequences in this sample. The CDR3 reads CASSVGVSGSTDTQYF. CDR3 sequence (DNA): TGTGCCAGCAGCGTAGGTGTTAGCGGAAGCACAGATACGCAGTATTTT. The genes are TRBV9 and TRBJ2-3, with D perhaps TRBD2 (6 bases). CDR1 and CDR2 from the germline V gene are SGDLS and YYNGEE. The CDR3 has 16 amino acids. V lost 0 bases and J 0 bases, leaving 11 bases between the germline ends.

This clone has just one count. The chain has TRBV7-9 and TRBJ1-2; D is possibly TRBD1 (6 bases). CDR3 size: 14 residues. The germline V gene has CDR1 SEHNR and CDR2 FQNEAQ (reference sequence). V lost 5 bases to trimming and J lost 7 bases, with 17 bases between them. CDR3 amino acids: CASSHQGISVGYTF. The DNA for the CDR3 is TGTGCCAGCAGCCATCAGGGGATCTCCGTTGGCTACACCTTC.

The DNA of the CDR3 is TGTGCCAGCAGCTTCGACAGGGGGGAGAAAACTTACTATGGCTACACCTTC. It specifies CASSFDRGEKTYYGYTF. This chain connects TRBV7-8 to TRBJ1-2; TRBD1 aligns across 9 bases. J lost 3 bases, V lost 3 bases, and 11 bases had no gene match. In germline, CDR1 is SGHVS, CDR2 FQNEAQ. This CDR3 contains 17 residues.

In DNA, the CDR3 is TGTGCCAGCAGCGGGGGACAGGGCTACGAGCAGTACTTC. It yields the protein CASSGGQGYEQYF. The genes are TRBV11-2 and TRBJ2-7, with 9 positions matching TRBD1. This CDR3 is built from 13 residues. Per germline, CDR1 SGHAT and CDR2 FQNNGV. Trimming at V came to 5 bases and at J to 3 bases, leaving 2 bases not matched to a gene.

The chain employs TRBV7-9 and TRBJ2-1; D gene uncertain. Germline V gene sequence: CDR1 SEHNR, CDR2 FQNEAQ (reference sequence). CDR3 length: 16 residues. Trimming removed 0 bases at V and 0 bases at J, with 9 bases between. This CDR3 reads CASSLAPASSYNEQFF. DNA for the CDR3: TGTGCCAGCAGCTTAGCCCCGGCAAGCTCCTACAATGAGCAGTTCTTC.

This rearrangement joins TRBV18 to TRBJ1-5, with a weak D call TRBD1 (5 bases). This CDR3 comprises 12 residues. The germline gives CDR1 KGHSH, CDR2 LQKENI. V was trimmed by 5 bases and J by 7 bases, leaving 9 bases between them. CDR3 nucleotide sequence: TGTGCCAGCTCAGGGGCGGGGCAGCCCCAGCATTTT. Translated, it gives CASSGAGQPQHF.

The J gene is TRBJ2-7, the V gene TRBV5-4, with no clear D. Germline V gene lookup returns CDR1 SGHNT and CDR2 YYREEE (reference sequence). The ends were cut back, 1 base at V and 12 bases at J, with 23 bases in the middle. The CDR3 loop spans 15 amino acids. CDR3 in amino acids: CASSLPDFRIGDRYF. The CDR3 DNA reads as TGTGCCAGCAGCTTGCCAGACTTCAGGATTGGGGATCGGTACTTC.